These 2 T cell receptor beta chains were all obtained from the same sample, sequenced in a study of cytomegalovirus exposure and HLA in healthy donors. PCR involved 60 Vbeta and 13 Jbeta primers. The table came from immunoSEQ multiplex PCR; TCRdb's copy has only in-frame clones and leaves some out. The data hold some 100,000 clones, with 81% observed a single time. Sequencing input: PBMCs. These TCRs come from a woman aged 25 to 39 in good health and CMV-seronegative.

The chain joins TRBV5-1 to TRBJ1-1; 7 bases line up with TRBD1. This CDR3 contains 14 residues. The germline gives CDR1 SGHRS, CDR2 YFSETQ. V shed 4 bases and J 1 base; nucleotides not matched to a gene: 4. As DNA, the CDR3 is TGCGCCAGCAGCCAGGGACAGCGGAACACTGAAGCTTTCTTT. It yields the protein CASSQGQRNTEAFF.

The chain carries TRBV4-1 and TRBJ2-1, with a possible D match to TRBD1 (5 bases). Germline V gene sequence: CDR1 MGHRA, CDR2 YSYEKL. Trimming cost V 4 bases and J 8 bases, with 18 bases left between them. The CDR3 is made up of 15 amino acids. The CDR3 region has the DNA TGCGCCAGCAGCCCGTGGGGCACCCTGGGCCATGAGCAGTTCTTC. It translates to CASSPWGTLGHEQFF.